These T cell receptor beta chains were read from a single sample in a study of shared clonotypes between healthy human individuals. TCRdb's copy holds only in-frame clones and misses some; the assay was immunoSEQ multiplex PCR. Of some 2,100,000 clones detected, approximately 96% appear once; the ten largest clones hold roughly 0.13%. Sequences were obtained from naive CD4+ T cells sorted from blood. These receptors were taken from a man younger than 35 in good health. Each CDR3 is given with its conserved first and last residue. The D gene is left open where the match is weak. Size values are once, few and many counts, or a class for expanded clones, and some rows have none.

v_call: TRBV6-5
d_call: TRBD1
clone_size: once
j_call: TRBJ1-2
cdr3_aa: CASSQGQGNGYTF
cdr3_nt: TGTGCCAGCAGCCAGGGACAGGGAAATGGCTACACCTTC

v_call: TRBV6-1
d_call: -
clone_size: -
j_call: TRBJ1-2
cdr3_aa: CASSTPGGFYGYTF
cdr3_nt: TGTGCCAGCAGTACTCCAGGAGGGTTCTATGGCTACACCTTC

v_call: TRBV2
d_call: -
clone_size: -
j_call: TRBJ2-5
cdr3_aa: CASGGGTQETQYF
cdr3_nt: TGTGCCAGTGGTGGGGGAACACAAGAGACCCAGTACTTC

v_call: TRBV4-1
d_call: -
clone_size: -
j_call: TRBJ2-7
cdr3_aa: CASSQGWDNSYEQYF
cdr3_nt: TGCGCCAGCAGCCAAGGTTGGGACAACTCCTACGAGCAGTACTTC

v_call: TRBV29-1
d_call: TRBD1
clone_size: -
j_call: TRBJ1-2
cdr3_aa: CSVEAGQGTYGYTF
cdr3_nt: TGCAGCGTTGAAGCGGGACAGGGGACCTATGGCTACACCTTC

v_call: TRBV5-1
d_call: TRBD2
clone_size: -
j_call: TRBJ2-7
cdr3_aa: CASSSGTSGASYEQYF
cdr3_nt: TGCGCCAGCAGCTCCGGGACTAGCGGGGCCTCCTACGAGCAGTACTTC

v_call: TRBV18
d_call: -
clone_size: -
j_call: TRBJ2-1
cdr3_aa: CASSPQYSPGNNEQFF
cdr3_nt: TGTGCCAGCTCACCACAGTATTCCCCCGGGAACAATGAGCAGTTCTTC

v_call: TRBV2
d_call: TRBD2
clone_size: -
j_call: TRBJ2-7
cdr3_aa: CASRPMGLAAPYEQYF
cdr3_nt: TGTGCCAGCAGACCAATGGGACTAGCGGCGCCCTACGAGCAGTACTTC

v_call: TRBV5-6
d_call: -
clone_size: -
j_call: TRBJ1-5
cdr3_aa: CASSTRGISNQPQHF
cdr3_nt: TGTGCCAGCAGCACCCGGGGGATAAGCAATCAGCCCCAGCATTTT

v_call: TRBV18
d_call: -
clone_size: -
j_call: TRBJ1-1
cdr3_aa: CASSPPSGVLTEAFF
cdr3_nt: TGTGCCAGCTCACCACCGTCGGGGGTCCTTACTGAAGCTTTCTTT

v_call: TRBV21-1
d_call: -
clone_size: -
j_call: TRBJ2-5
cdr3_aa: CASSKRLAGGSGETQYF
cdr3_nt: TGTGCCAGCAGCAAACGACTAGCGGGAGGGTCTGGAGAGACCCAGTACTTC

v_call: TRBV5-1
d_call: -
clone_size: -
j_call: TRBJ1-5
cdr3_aa: CASSLEVVVQPQHF
cdr3_nt: TGCGCCAGCAGCTTGGAGGTGGTAGTGCAGCCCCAGCATTTT

v_call: TRBV19
d_call: -
clone_size: -
j_call: TRBJ1-1
cdr3_aa: CASSVSGRNTEAFF
cdr3_nt: TGTGCCAGTAGTGTTTCAGGGAGGAACACTGAAGCTTTCTTT

v_call: TRBV5-4
d_call: TRBD2
clone_size: -
j_call: TRBJ2-5
cdr3_aa: CASSLGASGDETQYF
cdr3_nt: TGTGCCAGCAGCTTGGGGGCTAGCGGGGATGAGACCCAGTACTTC

v_call: TRBV28
d_call: -
clone_size: -
j_call: TRBJ2-5
cdr3_aa: CASSRDSGYQETQYF
cdr3_nt: TGTGCCAGCAGTAGGGATTCAGGGTACCAAGAGACCCAGTACTTC

v_call: TRBV29-1
d_call: TRBD2
clone_size: -
j_call: TRBJ2-3
cdr3_aa: CSVLGAGGGTDTQYF
cdr3_nt: TGCAGCGTCCTAGGGGCGGGGGGAGGCACAGATACGCAGTATTTT

v_call: TRBV5-1
d_call: -
clone_size: -
j_call: TRBJ2-7
cdr3_aa: CASSLLGFGSYEQYF
cdr3_nt: TGCGCCAGCAGCTTACTAGGGTTTGGCTCCTACGAGCAGTACTTC

v_call: TRBV5-6
d_call: -
clone_size: -
j_call: TRBJ2-1
cdr3_aa: CASSLGWATYNEQFF
cdr3_nt: TGTGCCAGCAGCTTGGGGTGGGCCACCTACAATGAGCAGTTCTTC

v_call: TRBV18
d_call: -
clone_size: -
j_call: TRBJ1-2
cdr3_aa: CASSPISPGSGRNYGYTF
cdr3_nt: TGTGCCAGCTCACCAATTTCCCCGGGGTCAGGACGGAACTATGGCTACACCTTC

v_call: TRBV19
d_call: TRBD1
clone_size: -
j_call: TRBJ1-5
cdr3_aa: CASSKDRDQPQHF
cdr3_nt: TGTGCCAGTAGTAAAGACAGGGATCAGCCCCAGCATTTT

v_call: TRBV6-1
d_call: -
clone_size: -
j_call: TRBJ2-5
cdr3_aa: CASSGLMGMETQYF
cdr3_nt: TGTGCCAGCAGTGGTCTCATGGGGATGGAGACCCAGTACTTC

v_call: TRBV28
d_call: -
clone_size: -
j_call: TRBJ1-4
cdr3_aa: CASSLMDRATNEKLFF
cdr3_nt: TGTGCCAGCAGTCTAATGGACAGAGCAACTAATGAAAAACTGTTTTTT

v_call: TRBV28
d_call: TRBD2
clone_size: -
j_call: TRBJ2-3
cdr3_aa: CATCSGGTDTQYF
cdr3_nt: TGTGCCACCTGTAGCGGGGGCACAGATACGCAGTATTTT

v_call: TRBV5-1
d_call: -
clone_size: -
j_call: TRBJ1-2
cdr3_aa: CASSLVAGSNYGYTF
cdr3_nt: TGCGCCAGCAGCTTGGTTGCAGGGTCCAACTATGGCTACACCTTC